This record covers a single TCR beta chain. This clonotype was counted ten times or more. The clone's antigen remains unknown. Nothing much larger sits one base from this clone, and base qualities are not available. The record originates from a study of T cells after yellow fever vaccination (dated by TCRdb to the late 2010s). Study-level background: The SMART-Seq v4 Ultra Low Input RNA kit was used to prepare libraries from fractions with low cell numbers. To follow T-cell clones before and after both primary and booster YFV17D yellow fever vaccination, bulk TCR alpha and beta repertoires underwent longitudinal sequencing. The cohort comprised two healthy male donors, one aged 18 to 30 and one aged 30 to 40 years. Blood was collected at multiple timepoints before and after primary and secondary immunization, and bulk PBMC replicates and cell subsets were isolated. Overall study results and their limits: A small share of clonotypes was detected in both CD4 and CD8 compartments, with the overlap likely arising from convergent recombination. Computational filtering was required because FACS-sorted repertoires could contain abundant contaminating clonotypes from the bulk population. After the booster, most clones that had expanded after primary vaccination were detected again (nearly 98% of CD4 and around nine tenths of CD8), suggesting broad maintenance of memory. Compared with the primary T-cell response, the secondary T-cell response was faster but weaker, reaching its peak on day 5 rather than on day 15. The study included only a couple of donors, which limits how far the findings can be generalized.

TCR cDNA was synthesized by 5'RACE template switching, through which a universal primer site and unique molecular identifiers were introduced. Priming for cDNA synthesis came from both the TCR alpha and TCR beta constant segments. Library amplification involved two PCR steps, and the second step added sample barcodes and sequencing adapters. Libraries were sequenced on Illumina HiSeq 2500 (2x100 bp) or NovaSeq (2x150 bp). The authors processed their data as follows. MIGEC was used to demultiplex reads and collapse the reads into UMI consensus sequences, and MiXCR was used for V(D)J alignment. Vaccine-responding clonotypes were identified with edgeR using replicate PBMC samples, with FDR below 0.01 and a log2 fold change above 5 up to day 15 being required. Each bulk clonotype received a CD4 or CD8 identity based on whether the sequenced CD4 or CD8 repertoire contained that clonotype at higher abundance. TCRdb handled the public reads itself, with Q25 trimming in fastp and clone calling in MiXCR, and kept productive beta chains. Every distinct CDR3 protein forms one entry, paired with its most common genes and DNA. The V and J calls come from TCRdb's annotation, not from the publication. Present in this sample are more than 95,000 distinct CDR3 sequences, 7.4% of which were seen just once. The top ten clonotypes cover roughly 2.5% of the sample.

Based on the germline V gene, the CDR1 and CDR2 sequences are MDHEN and SYDVKM. For this chain, trimming is 6 bases at the V end and 2 bases at the J end, and the number of junction bases without a gene match is 7. Counted from cysteine to valine, this CDR3 has 14 amino acids. The entry retains the CDR3 DNA only, 42 bases that are in frame from base 1. The meaning of the sample's treatment or condition label: live attenuated yellow fever vaccine strain. A standard Ficoll-Paque protocol was used to isolate PBMCs from peripheral blood. Dynabeads CD4 and CD8 positive selection kits were used to isolate the CD4 and CD8 T-cell fractions. RNA was extracted with TriZol from bulk PBMCs, CD4 and CD8 fractions, and dextramer-positive and dextramer-negative fractions.

The rearranged chain carries TRBV28 and TRBJ2-7; TRBD1 aligns with 7 central bases. The sequence was obtained from a man aged 18-30 years who received the YFV17D yellow fever vaccine. The source material was CD4+ T cells sorted from PBMCs, sampled about 10 days after the first yellow fever vaccination. The CDR3 in this case is CASRPGQLTYEQYV. The DNA sequence reads TGTGCCAGCAGACCGGGACAGCTGACCTACGAGCAGTACGTC.